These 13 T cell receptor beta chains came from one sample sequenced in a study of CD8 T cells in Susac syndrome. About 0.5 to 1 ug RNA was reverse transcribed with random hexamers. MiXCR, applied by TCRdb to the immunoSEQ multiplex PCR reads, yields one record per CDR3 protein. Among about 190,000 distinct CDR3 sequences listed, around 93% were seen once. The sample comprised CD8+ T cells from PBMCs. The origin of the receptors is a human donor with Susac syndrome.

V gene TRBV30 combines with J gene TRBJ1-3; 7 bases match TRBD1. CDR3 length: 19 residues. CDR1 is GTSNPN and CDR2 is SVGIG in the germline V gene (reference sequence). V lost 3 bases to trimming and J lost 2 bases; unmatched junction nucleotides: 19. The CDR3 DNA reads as TGTGCCTGGAGCGATACTCGAACCCCATTACAGGGGCCTGGAAACACCATATATTTT. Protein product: CAWSDTRTPLQGPGNTIYF.

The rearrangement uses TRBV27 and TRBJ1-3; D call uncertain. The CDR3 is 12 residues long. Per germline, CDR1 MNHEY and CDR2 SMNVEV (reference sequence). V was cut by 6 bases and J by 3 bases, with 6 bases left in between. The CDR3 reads CASRDFGNTIYF. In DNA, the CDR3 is TGTGCCAGCAGGGATTTTGGAAACACCATATATTTT.

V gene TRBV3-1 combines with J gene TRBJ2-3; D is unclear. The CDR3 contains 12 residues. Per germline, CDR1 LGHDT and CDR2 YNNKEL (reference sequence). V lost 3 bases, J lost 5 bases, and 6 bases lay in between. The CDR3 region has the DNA TGTGCCAGCAGCCAGGACGTAGATACGCAGTATTTT. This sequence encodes CASSQDVDTQYF.

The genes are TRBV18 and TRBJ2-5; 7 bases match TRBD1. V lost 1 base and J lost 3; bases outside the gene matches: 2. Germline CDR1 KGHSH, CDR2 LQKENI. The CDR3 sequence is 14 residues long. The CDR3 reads CASSPLGQEETQYF. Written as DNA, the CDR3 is TGTGCCAGCTCACCACTTGGACAGGAAGAGACCCAGTACTTC.

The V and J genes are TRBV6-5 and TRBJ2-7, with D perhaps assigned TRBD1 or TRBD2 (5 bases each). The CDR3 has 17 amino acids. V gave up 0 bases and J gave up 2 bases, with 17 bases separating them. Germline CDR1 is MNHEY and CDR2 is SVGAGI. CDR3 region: CASSYSLSRGYAYEQYF. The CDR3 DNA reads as TGTGCCAGCAGTTACTCTTTGAGTCGGGGCTACGCCTACGAGCAGTACTTC.

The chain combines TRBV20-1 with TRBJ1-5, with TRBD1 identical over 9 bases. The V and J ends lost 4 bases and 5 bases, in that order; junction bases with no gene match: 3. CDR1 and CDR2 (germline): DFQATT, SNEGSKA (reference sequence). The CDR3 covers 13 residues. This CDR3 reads CSAIRTGDQPQHF. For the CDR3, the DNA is TGCAGTGCTATAAGGACAGGGGATCAGCCCCAGCATTTT.

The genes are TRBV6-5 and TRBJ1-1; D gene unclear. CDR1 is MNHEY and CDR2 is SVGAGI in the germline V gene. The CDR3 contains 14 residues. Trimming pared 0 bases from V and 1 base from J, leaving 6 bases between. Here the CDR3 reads CASSYSSENTEAFF. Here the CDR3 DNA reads TGTGCCAGCAGTTACTCCAGTGAGAACACTGAAGCTTTCTTT.

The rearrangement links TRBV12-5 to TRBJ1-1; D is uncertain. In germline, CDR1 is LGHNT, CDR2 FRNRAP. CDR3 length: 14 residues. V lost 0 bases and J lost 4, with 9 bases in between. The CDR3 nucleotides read TGTGCTAGTGGTTTGGTACTCAGAGGCACTGAAGCTTTCTTT. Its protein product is CASGLVLRGTEAFF.

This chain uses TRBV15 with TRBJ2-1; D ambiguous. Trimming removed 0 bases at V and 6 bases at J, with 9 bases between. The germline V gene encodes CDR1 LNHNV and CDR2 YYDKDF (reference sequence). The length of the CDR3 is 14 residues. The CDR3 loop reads CATSRDRLGNEQFF. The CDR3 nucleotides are TGTGCCACCAGCAGAGATCGGCTAGGCAATGAGCAGTTCTTC.

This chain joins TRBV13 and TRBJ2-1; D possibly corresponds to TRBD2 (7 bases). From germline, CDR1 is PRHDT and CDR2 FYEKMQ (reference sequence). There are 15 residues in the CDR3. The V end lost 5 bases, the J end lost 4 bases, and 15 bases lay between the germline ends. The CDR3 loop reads CASSPRGAGYNEQFF. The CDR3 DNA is TGTGCCAGCAGCCCACGGGGGGCCGGTTACAATGAGCAGTTCTTC.

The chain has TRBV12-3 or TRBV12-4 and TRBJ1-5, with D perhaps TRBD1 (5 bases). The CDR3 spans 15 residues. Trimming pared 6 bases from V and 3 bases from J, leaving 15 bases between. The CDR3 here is CASSHQGEPNQPQHF. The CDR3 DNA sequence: TGTGCCAGCAGCCACCAGGGAGAGCCCAATCAGCCCCAGCATTTT.

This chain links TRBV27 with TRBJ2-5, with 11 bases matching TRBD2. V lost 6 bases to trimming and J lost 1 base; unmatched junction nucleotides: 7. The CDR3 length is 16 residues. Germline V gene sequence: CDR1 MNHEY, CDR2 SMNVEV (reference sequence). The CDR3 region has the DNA TGTGCCAGCAGACCGACTAGCGGGGCCACCCAAGAGACCCAGTACTTC. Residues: CASRPTSGATQETQYF.

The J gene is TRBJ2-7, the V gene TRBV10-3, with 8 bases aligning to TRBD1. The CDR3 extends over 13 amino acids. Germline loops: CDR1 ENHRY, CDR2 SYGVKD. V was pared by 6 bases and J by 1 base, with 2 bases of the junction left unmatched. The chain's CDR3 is CAIRDRVSYEQYF. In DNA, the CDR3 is TGTGCCATCAGGGACAGGGTGTCCTACGAGCAGTACTTC.